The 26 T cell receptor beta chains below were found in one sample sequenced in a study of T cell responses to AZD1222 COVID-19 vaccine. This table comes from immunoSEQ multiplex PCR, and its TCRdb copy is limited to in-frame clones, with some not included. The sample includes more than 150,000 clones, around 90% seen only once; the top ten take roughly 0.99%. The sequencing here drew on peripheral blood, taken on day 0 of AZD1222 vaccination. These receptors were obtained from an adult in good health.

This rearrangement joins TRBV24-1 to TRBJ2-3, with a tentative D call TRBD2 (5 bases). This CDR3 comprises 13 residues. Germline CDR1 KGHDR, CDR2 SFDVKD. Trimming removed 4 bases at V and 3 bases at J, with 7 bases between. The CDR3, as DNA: TGTGCCACCAGTGAGGTAGCGACAGATACGCAGTATTTT. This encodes CATSEVATDTQYF.

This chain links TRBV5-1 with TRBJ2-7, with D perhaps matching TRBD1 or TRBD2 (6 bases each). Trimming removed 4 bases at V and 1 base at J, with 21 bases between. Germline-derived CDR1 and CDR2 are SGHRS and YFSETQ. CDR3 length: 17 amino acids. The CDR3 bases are TGCGCCAGCAGCCCCGGTGGAGGGGGGTACATATCCTACGAGCAGTACTTC. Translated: CASSPGGGGYISYEQYF.

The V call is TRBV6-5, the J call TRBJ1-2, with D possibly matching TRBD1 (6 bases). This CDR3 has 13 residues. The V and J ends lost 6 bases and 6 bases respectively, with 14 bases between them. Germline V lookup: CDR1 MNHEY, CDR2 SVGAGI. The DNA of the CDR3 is TGTGCCAGCAGCTCACAGGGTCTAGATGGCTACACCTTC. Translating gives CASSSQGLDGYTF.

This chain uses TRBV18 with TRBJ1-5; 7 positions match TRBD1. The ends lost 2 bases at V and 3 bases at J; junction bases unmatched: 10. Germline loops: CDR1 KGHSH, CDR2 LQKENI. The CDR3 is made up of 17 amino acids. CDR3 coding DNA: TGTGCCAGCTCACCATTACGAACAGGGGCGGCCAATCAGCCCCAGCATTTT. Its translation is CASSPLRTGAANQPQHF.

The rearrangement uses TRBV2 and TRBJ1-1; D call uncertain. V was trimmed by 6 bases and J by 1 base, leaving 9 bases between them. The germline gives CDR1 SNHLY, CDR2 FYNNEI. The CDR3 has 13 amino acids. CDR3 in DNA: TGTGCCAGCAGGGAAAGGGAGAACACTGAAGCTTTCTTT. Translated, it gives CASRERENTEAFF.

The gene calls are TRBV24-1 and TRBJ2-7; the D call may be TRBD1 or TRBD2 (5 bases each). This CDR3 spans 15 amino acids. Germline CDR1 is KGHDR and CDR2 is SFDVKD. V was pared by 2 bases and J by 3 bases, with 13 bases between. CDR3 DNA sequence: TGTGCCACCAGTGATTCGAGGGACGACGGCTACGAGCAGTACTTC. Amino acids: CATSDSRDDGYEQYF.

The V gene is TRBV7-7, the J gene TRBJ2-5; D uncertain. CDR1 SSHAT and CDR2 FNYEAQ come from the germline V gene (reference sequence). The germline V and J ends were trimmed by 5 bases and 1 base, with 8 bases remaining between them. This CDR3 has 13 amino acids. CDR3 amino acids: CASSPSGQETQYF. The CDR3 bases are TGTGCCAGCAGCCCCTCCGGCCAAGAGACCCAGTACTTC. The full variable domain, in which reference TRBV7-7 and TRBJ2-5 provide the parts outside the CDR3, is GAGVSQSPRYKVTKRGQDVTLRCDPISSHATLYWYQQALGQGPEFLTYFNYEAQPDKSGLPSDRFSAERPEGSISTLTIQRTEQRDSAMYRCASSPSGQETQYFGPGTRLLVL.

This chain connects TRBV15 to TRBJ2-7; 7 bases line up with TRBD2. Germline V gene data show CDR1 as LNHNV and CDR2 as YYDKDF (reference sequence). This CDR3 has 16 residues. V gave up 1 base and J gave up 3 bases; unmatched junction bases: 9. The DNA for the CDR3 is TGTGCCACCAGCAGAGTGGCGGGGGAAGCTGGCTACGAGCAGTACTTC. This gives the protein CATSRVAGEAGYEQYF.

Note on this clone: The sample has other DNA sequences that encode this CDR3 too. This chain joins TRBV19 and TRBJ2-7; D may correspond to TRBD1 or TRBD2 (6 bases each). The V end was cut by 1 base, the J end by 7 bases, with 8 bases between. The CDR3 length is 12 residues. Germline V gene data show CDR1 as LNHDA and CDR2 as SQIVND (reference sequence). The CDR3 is CASSIGGGEQYF. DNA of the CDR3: TGTGCCAGTAGTATAGGAGGGGGGGAGCAGTACTTC.

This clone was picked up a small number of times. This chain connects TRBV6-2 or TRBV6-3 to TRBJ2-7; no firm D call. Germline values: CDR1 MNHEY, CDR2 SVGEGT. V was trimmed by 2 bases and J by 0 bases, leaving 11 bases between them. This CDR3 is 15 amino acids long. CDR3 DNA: TGTGCCAGCAGTTACATGCAGGCGATCTCCTACGAGCAGTACTTC. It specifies CASSYMQAISYEQYF.

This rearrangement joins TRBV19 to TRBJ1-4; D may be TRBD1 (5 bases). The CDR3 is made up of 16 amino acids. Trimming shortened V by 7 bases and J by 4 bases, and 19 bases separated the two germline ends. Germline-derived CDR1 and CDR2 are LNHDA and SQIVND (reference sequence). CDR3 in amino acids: CASIRGAAYNNEKLFF. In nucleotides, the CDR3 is TGTGCCAGTATCCGCGGGGCCGCATACAATAATGAAAAACTGTTTTTT.

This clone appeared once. This CDR3 is CASSDVGQETQYF. CDR3 nucleotides: TGTGCCAGCAGTGATGTTGGACAAGAGACCCAGTACTTC. V gene TRBV6-4 combines with J gene TRBJ2-5; D gene unclear. This CDR3 spans 13 amino acids. Per the germline V gene, CDR1 is MRHNA and CDR2 is SNTAGT. Trimming shortened V by 3 bases and J by 2 bases, and 7 bases separated the two germline ends.

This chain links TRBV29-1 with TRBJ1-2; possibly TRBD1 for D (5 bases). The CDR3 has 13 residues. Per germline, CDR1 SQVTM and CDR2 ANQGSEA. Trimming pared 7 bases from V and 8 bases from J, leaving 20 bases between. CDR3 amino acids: CSASTGSVVGYTF. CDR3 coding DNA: TGCAGCGCGAGTACAGGTTCCGTCGTAGGCTACACCTTC.

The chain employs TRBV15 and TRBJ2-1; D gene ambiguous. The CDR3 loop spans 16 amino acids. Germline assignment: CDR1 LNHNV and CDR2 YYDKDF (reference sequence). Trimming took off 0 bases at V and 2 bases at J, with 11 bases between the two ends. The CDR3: CATSRDLPQAYNEQFF. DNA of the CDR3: TGTGCCACCAGCAGAGATCTCCCACAAGCCTACAATGAGCAGTTCTTC.

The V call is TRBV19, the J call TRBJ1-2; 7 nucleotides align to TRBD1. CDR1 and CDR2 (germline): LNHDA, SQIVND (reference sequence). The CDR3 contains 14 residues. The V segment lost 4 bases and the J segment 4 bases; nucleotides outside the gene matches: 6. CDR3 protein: CASSRDSPRYGYTF. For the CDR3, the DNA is TGTGCCAGTAGTAGGGACAGTCCCCGCTATGGCTACACCTTC.

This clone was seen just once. CDR3 in DNA: TGTGCCAGCAGCTTATATGAGTACTCCTACGAGCAGTACTTC. Its protein is CASSLYEYSYEQYF. The J gene is TRBJ2-7, the V gene TRBV7-9; D is unresolved. Germline V lookup: CDR1 SEHNR, CDR2 FQNEAQ (reference sequence). V lost 2 bases, J lost 0 bases, and 8 bases lay in between. The CDR3 is 14 residues long.

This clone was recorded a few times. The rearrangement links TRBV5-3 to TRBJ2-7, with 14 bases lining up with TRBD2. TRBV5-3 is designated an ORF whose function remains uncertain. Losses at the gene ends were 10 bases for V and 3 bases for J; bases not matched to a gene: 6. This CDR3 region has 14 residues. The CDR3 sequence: CAGGTSGSYYEQYF. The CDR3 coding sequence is TGTGCCGGGGGGACTAGCGGGAGTTACTACGAGCAGTACTTC.

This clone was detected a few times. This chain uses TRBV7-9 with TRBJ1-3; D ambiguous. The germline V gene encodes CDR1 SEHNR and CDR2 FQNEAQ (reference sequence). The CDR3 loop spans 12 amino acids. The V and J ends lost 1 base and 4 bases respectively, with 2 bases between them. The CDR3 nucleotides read TGTGCCAGCAGCTTAGGGGGAAACACCATATATTTT. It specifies CASSLGGNTIYF.

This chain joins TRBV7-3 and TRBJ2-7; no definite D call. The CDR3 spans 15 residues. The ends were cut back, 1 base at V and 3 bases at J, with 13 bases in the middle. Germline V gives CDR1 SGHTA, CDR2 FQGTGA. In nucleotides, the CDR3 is TGTGCCAGCAGCTTAATGAAGGGTAGTAACTACGAGCAGTACTTC. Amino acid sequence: CASSLMKGSNYEQYF. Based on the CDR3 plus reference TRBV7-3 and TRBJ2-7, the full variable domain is GAGVSQTPSNKVTEKGKYVELRCDPISGHTALYWYRQSLGQGPEFLIYFQGTGAADDSGLPNDRFFAVRPEGSVSTLKIQRTERGDSAVYLCASSLMKGSNYEQYFGPGTRLTVT.

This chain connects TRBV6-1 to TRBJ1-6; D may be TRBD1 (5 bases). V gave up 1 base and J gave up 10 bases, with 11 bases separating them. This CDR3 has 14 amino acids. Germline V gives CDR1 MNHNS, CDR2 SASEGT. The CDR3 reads CASSEELTASPLHF. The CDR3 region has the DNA TGTGCCAGCAGTGAAGAGTTGACAGCCTCACCCCTCCACTTT.

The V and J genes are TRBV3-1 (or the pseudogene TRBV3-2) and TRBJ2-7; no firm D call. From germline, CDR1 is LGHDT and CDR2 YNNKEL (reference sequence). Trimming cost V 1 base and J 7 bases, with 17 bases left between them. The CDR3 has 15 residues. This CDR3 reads CASSQGVARLGEQYF. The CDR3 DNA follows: TGTGCCAGCAGCCAAGGTGTTGCAAGACTGGGGGAGCAGTACTTC.

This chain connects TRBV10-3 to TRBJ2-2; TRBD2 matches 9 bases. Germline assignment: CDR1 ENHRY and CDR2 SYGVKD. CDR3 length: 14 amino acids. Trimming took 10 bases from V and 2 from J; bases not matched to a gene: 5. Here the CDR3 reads CATHSGSNTGELFF. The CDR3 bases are TGTGCCACGCATAGCGGGAGTAACACCGGGGAGCTGTTTTTT.

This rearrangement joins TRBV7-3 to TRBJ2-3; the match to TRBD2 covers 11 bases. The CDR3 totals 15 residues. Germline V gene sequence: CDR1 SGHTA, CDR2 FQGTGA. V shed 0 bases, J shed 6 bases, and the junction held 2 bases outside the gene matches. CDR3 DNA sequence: TGTGCCAGCAGCTTAACCGCTAGCGGGAGGGATACGCAGTATTTT. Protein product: CASSLTASGRDTQYF.

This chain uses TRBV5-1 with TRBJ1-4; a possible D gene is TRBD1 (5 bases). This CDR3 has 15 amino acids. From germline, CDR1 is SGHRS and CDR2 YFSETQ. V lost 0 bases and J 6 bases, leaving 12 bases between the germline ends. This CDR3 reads CASSLDGGRDEKLFF. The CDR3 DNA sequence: TGCGCCAGCAGCTTGGATGGGGGGAGAGATGAAAAACTGTTTTTT.

Here the CDR3 DNA reads TGTGCCAGCAGCGACGTCATGAACACTGAAGCTTTCTTT. This gives the protein CASSDVMNTEAFF. V gene TRBV6-5 combines with J gene TRBJ1-1; D call uncertain. CDR1 and CDR2 from the germline V gene are MNHEY and SVGAGI. V lost 6 bases and J lost 0, with 8 bases in between. CDR3 length: 13 amino acids.

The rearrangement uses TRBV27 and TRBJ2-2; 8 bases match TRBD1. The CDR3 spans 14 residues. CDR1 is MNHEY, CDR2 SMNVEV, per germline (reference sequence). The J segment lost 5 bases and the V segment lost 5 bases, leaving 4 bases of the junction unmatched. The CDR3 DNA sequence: TGTGCCAGCAGTCCGGGACAGGAGACCGGGGAGCTGTTTTTT. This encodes CASSPGQETGELFF.